The rows below give T cell receptor beta chains drawn from one sample of a study of T cell responses to AZD1222 COVID-19 vaccine. Sequenced by immunoSEQ multiplex PCR; TCRdb stores in-frame clones only, minus some. The table has roughly 150,000 clones, approximately 90% seen once. The specimen comprised peripheral blood, sampled on day 0 of AZD1222 vaccination. All receptors come from an adult in good health. CDR3s include the opening cysteine and the closing phenylalanine or tryptophan. The order of the fields is J gene, D gene, clone size, V gene, CDR3 DNA, CDR3 protein. A D gene is named only where the DNA matches it firmly. A clone size is listed for some rows: how often the clone was seen (once, few, many), or a class if it is expanded.

TRBJ2-2 . . TRBV7-2 TGTGCCAGCAGCTTACAGCCGTACACCGGGGAGCTGTTTTTT CASSLQPYTGELFF
TRBJ1-1 . . TRBV7-9 TGTGCCAGCAGGAGTGGCAGACCGGGCACTGAAGCTTTCTTT CASRSGRPGTEAFF
TRBJ2-3 . . TRBV20-1 TGCAGTGCTAGTCTAGCAGATACGCAGTATTTT CSASLADTQYF
TRBJ1-5 . . TRBV24-1 TGTGCCACCAGTGATGCAGGGAGTCAGCCCCAGCATTTT CATSDAGSQPQHF
TRBJ1-1 . . TRBV28 TGTGCCAGCAGTCCAATCTCAGCTGACCCTGATACTATGAACACTGAAGCTTTCTTT CASSPISADPDTMNTEAFF
TRBJ1-2 . . TRBV3-1/TRBV3-2 TGTGCCAGCAGCCAAGGCGACAGTGGCTACACCTTC CASSQGDSGYTF
TRBJ2-7 TRBD1 once TRBV6-5 TGTGCCAGCAGTTCCCCAAGTCAGGGGGTTTACGAGCAGTACTTC CASSSPSQGVYEQYF
TRBJ1-1 . . TRBV7-2 TGTGCCAGCAGCTTAGAAGGGGGCACTGAAGCTTTCTTT CASSLEGGTEAFF
TRBJ2-7 TRBD1 . TRBV7-9 TGTGCCAGCAGCACAGGACAGGTCATACACGAGCAGTACTTC CASSTGQVIHEQYF
TRBJ1-1 TRBD1 . TRBV2 TGTGCCAGCAGTGAAACCGAAAATAGACAGGGATGGAACACTGAAGCTTTCTTT CASSETENRQGWNTEAFF
TRBJ2-7 . . TRBV4-2 TGTGCCAGCAGCCCGGGGTTGGGGTCCTACGAGCAGTACTTC CASSPGLGSYEQYF
TRBJ2-2 TRBD1 . TRBV6-5 TGTGCCAGCAGGAGGACAGGGTTCACCGGGGAGCTGTTTTTT CASRRTGFTGELFF
TRBJ2-3 . . TRBV30 TGTGCCTGGAGTATGGAGACGGGCCCCACAGATACGCAGTATTTT CAWSMETGPTDTQYF
TRBJ1-2 . . TRBV7-2 TGTGCCAGCAGCTTAGGGGGTGGACAGAACTATGGCTACACCTTC CASSLGGGQNYGYTF
TRBJ2-5 TRBD2 . TRBV11-3 TGTGCCAGCAGCCAAAACCCTGGGGCTAGCGGAAAAGAGACCCAGTACTTC CASSQNPGASGKETQYF
TRBJ1-3 . . TRBV7-6 TGTGCCAGCAGCTTAGCCCAGGGACCTGGAAACACCATATATTTT CASSLAQGPGNTIYF
TRBJ1-3 . . TRBV7-9 TGTGCCAGCAGCCAAAATCCCCACTCTGGAAACACCATATATTTT CASSQNPHSGNTIYF
TRBJ1-2 . once TRBV30 TGTGCCTGGAGTCCCCCCAGGGGCAATTACTCTAACTATGGCTACACCTTC CAWSPPRGNYSNYGYTF
TRBJ2-7 . . TRBV19 TGTGCCAGTAGTACCACCGGGGGCTCGTACGAGCAGTACTTC CASSTTGGSYEQYF
TRBJ1-3 . few TRBV5-6 TGTGCCACCAGCCGGGACTTGATAAACACCATATATTTT CATSRDLINTIYF
TRBJ1-1 . . TRBV25-1 TGTGCCAGCAAAGGGGTAGTCGCTTTCTTT CASKGVVAFF
TRBJ2-3 . . TRBV19 TGTGCCAGTAGTGGGGGGACGGGGGTAACAGATACGCAGTATTTT CASSGGTGVTDTQYF
TRBJ2-3 TRBD2 . TRBV5-1 TGCGCCAGCAGCGTAGGTAGCGGGAGGAGTACAGATACGCAGTATTTT CASSVGSGRSTDTQYF
TRBJ1-4 . . TRBV5-1 TGCGCCAGCAGCCCCGTAACAGGGCGGGGTAATGAAAAACTGTTTTTT CASSPVTGRGNEKLFF
TRBJ2-7 . . TRBV25-1 TGTGCCAGCAGTGCACAGGGAGTAGGTGAGCAGTACTTC CASSAQGVGEQYF
TRBJ1-1 . . TRBV5-1 TGCGCCAGCAGGGTTGGGTCTGCCCCGAACACTGAAGCTTTCTTT CASRVGSAPNTEAFF
TRBJ1-1 . once TRBV10-2 TGCGCCAGCAGTGAGTACCCGAACACTGAAGCTTTCTTT CASSEYPNTEAFF
TRBJ1-5 . . TRBV30 TGTGCCTGGAACAGGGCGGGTGGCAATCAGCCCCAGCATTTT CAWNRAGGNQPQHF
TRBJ2-1 . . TRBV7-8 TGTGCCAGCAGCTTAAGAGAGGGGAATAACAATGAGCAGTTCTTC CASSLREGNNNEQFF
TRBJ1-2 . . TRBV5-1 TGCGCCAGCAGCTTGGTGGAGAGCTATGGCTACACCTTC CASSLVESYGYTF
TRBJ1-5 . . TRBV27 TGTGCCAGCAGTACATATCAAAATAGCAATCAGCCCCAGCATTTT CASSTYQNSNQPQHF
TRBJ1-2 TRBD1 once TRBV7-2 TGTGCCAGCAGCTTAGACAGGGGGAGCTATGGCTACACCTTC CASSLDRGSYGYTF
TRBJ2-7 TRBD2 . TRBV5-1 TGCGCCAGCAGCCCGACTAGCGGGAGTTACTACGAGCAGTACTTC CASSPTSGSYYEQYF
TRBJ2-7 TRBD1 once TRBV28 TGTGCCAGCAGTAGTGGGGGTTGGGACAGTATACAGAGCTCCTACGAGCAGTACTTC CASSSGGWDSIQSSYEQYF
TRBJ1-6 . . TRBV20-1 TGCAGTGCTAGTAGGGGCATGTCCTATAATTCACCCCTCCACTTT CSASRGMSYNSPLHF
TRBJ2-7 TRBD2 . TRBV6-1 TGTGCCAGCAGTGAACAAAGCGGGGGACTCTACGAGCAGTACTTC CASSEQSGGLYEQYF
TRBJ2-2 . once TRBV2 TGTGCCAGCAGTTGGGCGGCGAGGACCGGGGAGCTGTTTTTT CASSWAARTGELFF
TRBJ2-3 . . TRBV5-4 TGTGCCAGCAGCTCGGAGAGGCGTCAGGCAGATACGCAGTATTTT CASSSERRQADTQYF
TRBJ2-1 . few TRBV6-1 TGTGCCAGCAGTGAAGGAAGGTTTACCTCCTACAATGAGCAGTTCTTC CASSEGRFTSYNEQFF
TRBJ2-7 . . TRBV28 TGTGCCAGCAGTCCCCCCCGGGTGTACGAGCAGTACTTC CASSPPRVYEQYF
TRBJ2-5 TRBD1 . TRBV11-3 TGTGCCAGCAGCTCCGGGACAGGGGGCCAAGAGACCCAGTACTTC CASSSGTGGQETQYF
TRBJ1-4 . . TRBV7-9 TGTGCCAGCAGCTACCCCGGGGATGAAAAACTGTTTTTT CASSYPGDEKLFF
TRBJ1-6 TRBD1 . TRBV10-3 TGTGCCATCAGAGAGACAGGGGATAATTCACCCCTCCACTTT CAIRETGDNSPLHF
TRBJ1-1 . . TRBV9 TGTGCCAGCAGCGTTTGGGAAGCCGTGAACACTGAAGCTTTCTTT CASSVWEAVNTEAFF
TRBJ2-2 TRBD2 . TRBV9 TGTGCCAGCAGCACCGGGTTAGCGGGGTGGGAGCTGTTTTTT CASSTGLAGWELFF
TRBJ1-5 . . TRBV7-9 TGTGCCAGCAGCCACGCTGACGGCTATAGCAATCAGCCCCAGCATTTT CASSHADGYSNQPQHF
TRBJ2-7 TRBD1 . TRBV19 TGTGCCAGTAGTGCCGGGACAGGGGAGTACGAGCAGTACTTC CASSAGTGEYEQYF
TRBJ1-3 TRBD1 once TRBV28 TGTGCCAGCAGTTGGGGAGGGGGCGCGGAGGGAAACACCATATATTTT CASSWGGGAEGNTIYF
TRBJ1-4 . . TRBV6-5 TGTGCCAGCAATGGTCCTAATGAAAAACTGTTTTTT CASNGPNEKLFF
TRBJ2-1 . . TRBV7-6 TGTGCCAGCAGCTCGTATGGATTAGATGAGCAGTTCTTC CASSSYGLDEQFF
TRBJ1-5 . . TRBV19 TGTGCCAGTAGTATAGAAGACAGATTGCCCCAGCATTTT CASSIEDRLPQHF
TRBJ1-1 . . TRBV5-4 TGTGCCAGCAGGGGGTTCTTCAACCCAGAAGCTTTCTTT CASRGFFNPEAFF
TRBJ2-7 TRBD1 . TRBV7-9 TGTGCCAGCAGCTCGGACAGGGTGGGGGAGCAGTACTTC CASSSDRVGEQYF
TRBJ1-4 . once TRBV6-2/TRBV6-3 TGTGCCAGCAGTTCGGGTCTGTCTAGTGAAAAACTGTTTTTT CASSSGLSSEKLFF
TRBJ1-4 . . TRBV27 TGTGCCAGCAGTTCGTCGAAGGGACGCCTAGGAAAACTGTTTTTT CASSSSKGRLGKLFF